This T cell receptor beta chain was identified in a study of shared clonotypes between healthy human individuals. TCRdb keeps only in-frame clones here, not all; method: immunoSEQ multiplex PCR. There are roughly 890,000 clones in the sample; 85% to 95% occur only once, and 20% to 30% lies in the top ten. Terminally differentiated effector memory CD45RA+ cells were excluded from the naive CD8 cells, which were CD45RO-negative and positively selected for CCR7. The germline gives CDR1 LNHNV, CDR2 YYDKDF (reference sequence). CDR3 length: 15 residues. Trimming took 5 bases from V and 2 from J, leaving 10 bases between them.

The chain couples TRBV15 to TRBJ2-6, with D possibly being TRBD1 (6 bases). Source material: naive CD8+ T cells sorted from blood. This clonotype was obtained from a man aged 25-45 years in good health. The CDR3 protein is CATSPGATGANVLTF. The CDR3 DNA is TGTGCCACCAGCCCAGGGGCCACTGGGGCCAACGTCCTGACTTTC.